The T cell receptor (beta chain) under discussion was sequenced for a study of T cell changes during pregnancy in multiple sclerosis. Using immunoSEQ multiplex PCR, the repertoire was profiled, and TCRdb retains in-frame clones only, with some absent. Among roughly 12,000 clones listed, roughly 82% were seen once. Germline V gene lookup returns CDR1 SGHTA and CDR2 FQGTGA. CDR3 length: 15 residues. The V segment lost 5 bases and the J segment 5 bases; nucleotides outside the gene matches: 8. The genes are TRBV7-3 and TRBJ2-2; 7 bases line up with TRBD2. The source was CD8+ T cells from peripheral blood mononuclear cells, collected after pregnancy. The TCR sequence derives from a female donor in good health, enrolled as a control in a pregnancy study. The CDR3 sequence is CASSTLGGGTGELFF. The CDR3, as DNA: TGTGCCAGCAGCACTCTAGGCGGGGGTACCGGGGAGCTGTTTTTT.